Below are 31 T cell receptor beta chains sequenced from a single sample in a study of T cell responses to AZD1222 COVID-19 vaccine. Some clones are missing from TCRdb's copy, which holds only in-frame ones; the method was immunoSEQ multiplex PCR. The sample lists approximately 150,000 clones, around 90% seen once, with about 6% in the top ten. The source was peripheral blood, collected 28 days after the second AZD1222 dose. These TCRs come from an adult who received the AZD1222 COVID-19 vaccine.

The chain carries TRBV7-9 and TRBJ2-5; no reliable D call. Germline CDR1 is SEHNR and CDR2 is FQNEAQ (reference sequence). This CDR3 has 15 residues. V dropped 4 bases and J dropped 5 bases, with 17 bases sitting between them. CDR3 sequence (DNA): TGTGCCAGCAGCTCATTAAGGGCATTGCGGGAGACCCAGTACTTC. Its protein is CASSSLRALRETQYF. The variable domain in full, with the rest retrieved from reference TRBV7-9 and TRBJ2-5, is DTGVSQNPRHKITKRGQNVTFRCDPISEHNRLYWYRQTLGQGPEFLTYFQNEAQLEKSRLLSDRFSAERPKGSFSTLEIQRTEQGDSAMYLCASSSLRALRETQYFGPGTRLLVL.

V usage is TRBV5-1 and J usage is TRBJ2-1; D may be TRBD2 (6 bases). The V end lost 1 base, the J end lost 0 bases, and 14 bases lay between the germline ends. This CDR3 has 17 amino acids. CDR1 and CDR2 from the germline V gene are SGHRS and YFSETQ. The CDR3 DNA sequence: TGCGCCAGCAGCTTGAAGTTAGCGGTAAGCTCCTACAATGAGCAGTTCTTC. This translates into CASSLKLAVSSYNEQFF.

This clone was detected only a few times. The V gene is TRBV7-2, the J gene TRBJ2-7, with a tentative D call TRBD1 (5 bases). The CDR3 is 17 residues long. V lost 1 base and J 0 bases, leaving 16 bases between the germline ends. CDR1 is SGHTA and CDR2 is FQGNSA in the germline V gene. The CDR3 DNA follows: TGTGCCAGCAGCTTAGGGGTGACAGCGAAAAACTCCTACGAGCAGTACTTC. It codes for CASSLGVTAKNSYEQYF.

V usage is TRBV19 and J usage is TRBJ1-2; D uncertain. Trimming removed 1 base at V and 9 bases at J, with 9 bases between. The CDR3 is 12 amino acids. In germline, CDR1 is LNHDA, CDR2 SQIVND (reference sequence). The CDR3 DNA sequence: TGTGCCAGTAGTATAGGGTCTCAACGCTACACCTTC. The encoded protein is CASSIGSQRYTF.

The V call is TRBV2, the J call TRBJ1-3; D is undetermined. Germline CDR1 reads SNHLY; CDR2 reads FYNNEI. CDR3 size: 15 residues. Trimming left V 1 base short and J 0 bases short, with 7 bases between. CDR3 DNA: TGTGCCAGCAGTGAAGAGGCCGGCTCTGGAAACACCATATATTTT. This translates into CASSEEAGSGNTIYF.

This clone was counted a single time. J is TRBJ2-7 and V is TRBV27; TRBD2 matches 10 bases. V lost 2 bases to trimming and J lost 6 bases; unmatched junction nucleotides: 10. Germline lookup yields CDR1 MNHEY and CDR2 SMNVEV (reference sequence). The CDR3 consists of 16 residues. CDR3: CASSLGSGRAWVEQYF. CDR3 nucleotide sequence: TGTGCCAGCAGTTTAGGGAGCGGGAGGGCCTGGGTCGAGCAGTACTTC.

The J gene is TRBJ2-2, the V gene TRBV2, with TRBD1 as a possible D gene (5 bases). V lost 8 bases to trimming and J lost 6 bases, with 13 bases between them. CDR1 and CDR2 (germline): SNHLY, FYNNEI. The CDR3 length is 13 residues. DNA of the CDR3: TGTGCCAGCCTCAGGGAATGGTCCGGGGAGCTGTTTTTT. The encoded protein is CASLREWSGELFF.

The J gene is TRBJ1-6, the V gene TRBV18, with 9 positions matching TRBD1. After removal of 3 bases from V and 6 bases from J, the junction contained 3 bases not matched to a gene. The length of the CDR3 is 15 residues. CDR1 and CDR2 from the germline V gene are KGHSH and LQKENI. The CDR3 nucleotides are TGTGCCAGCTCACCCCCGGGACAGGGTAATTCACCCCTCCACTTT. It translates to CASSPPGQGNSPLHF.

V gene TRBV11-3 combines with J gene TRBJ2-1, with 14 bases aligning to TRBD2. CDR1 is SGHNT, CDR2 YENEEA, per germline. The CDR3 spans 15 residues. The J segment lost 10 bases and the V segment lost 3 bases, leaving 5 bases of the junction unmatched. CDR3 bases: TGTGCCAGCAGCTTGACTAGCGGGAGGGCCGGGGAGCAGTTCTTC. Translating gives CASSLTSGRAGEQFF.

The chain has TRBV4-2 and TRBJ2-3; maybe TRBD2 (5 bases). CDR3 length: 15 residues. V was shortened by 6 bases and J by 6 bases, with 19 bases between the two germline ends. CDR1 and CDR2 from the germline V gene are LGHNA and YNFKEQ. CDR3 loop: CASRPSRTGRDTQYF. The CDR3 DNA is TGTGCCAGCAGGCCCTCCCGGACTGGGCGGGATACGCAGTATTTT.

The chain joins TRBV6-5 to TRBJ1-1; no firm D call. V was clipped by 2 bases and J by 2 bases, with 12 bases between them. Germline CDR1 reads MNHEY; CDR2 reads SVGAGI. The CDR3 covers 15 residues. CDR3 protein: CASSYMYSVNTEAFF. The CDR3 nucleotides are TGTGCCAGCAGTTACATGTATTCAGTTAACACTGAAGCTTTCTTT.

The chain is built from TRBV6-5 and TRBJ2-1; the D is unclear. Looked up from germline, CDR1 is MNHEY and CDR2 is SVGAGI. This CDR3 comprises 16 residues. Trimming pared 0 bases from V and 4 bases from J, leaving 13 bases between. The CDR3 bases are TGTGCCAGCAGTTACTCTGGTTGGCCCTATTACAATGAGCAGTTCTTC. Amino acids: CASSYSGWPYYNEQFF.

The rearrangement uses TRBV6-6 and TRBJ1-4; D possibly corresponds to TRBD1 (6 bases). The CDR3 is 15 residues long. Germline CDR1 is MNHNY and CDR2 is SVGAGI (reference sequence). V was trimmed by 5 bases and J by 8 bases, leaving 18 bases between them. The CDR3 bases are TGTGCCAGCAGTCTCAGAACCGAAGGGGGGGAAAAACTGTTTTTT. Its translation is CASSLRTEGGEKLFF.

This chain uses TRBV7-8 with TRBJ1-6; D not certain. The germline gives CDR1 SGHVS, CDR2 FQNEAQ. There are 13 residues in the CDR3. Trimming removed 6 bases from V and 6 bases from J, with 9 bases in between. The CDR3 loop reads CASRVGLNSPLHF. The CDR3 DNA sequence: TGTGCCAGCAGGGTGGGCCTTAATTCACCCCTCCACTTT.

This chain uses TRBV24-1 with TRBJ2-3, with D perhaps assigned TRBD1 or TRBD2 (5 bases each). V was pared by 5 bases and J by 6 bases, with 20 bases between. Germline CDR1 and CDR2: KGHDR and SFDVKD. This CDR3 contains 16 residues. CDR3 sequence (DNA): TGTGCCACCAGTGTGCTCCGGGGCCCCGCGGAGGATACGCAGTATTTT. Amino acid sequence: CATSVLRGPAEDTQYF.

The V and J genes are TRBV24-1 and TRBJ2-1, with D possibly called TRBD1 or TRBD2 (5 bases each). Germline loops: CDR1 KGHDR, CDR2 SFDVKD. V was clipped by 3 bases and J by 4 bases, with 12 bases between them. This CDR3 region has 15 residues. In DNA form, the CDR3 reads TGTGCCACCAGTGATGGGGACCTGACGTACAATGAGCAGTTCTTC. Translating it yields CATSDGDLTYNEQFF.

CDR3 sequence (DNA): TGTGCCATCAGTGACCGAGATTCTCCCATAGGAAACACCATATATTTT. It yields the protein CAISDRDSPIGNTIYF. This rearrangement joins TRBV10-3 to TRBJ1-3; the D is unclear. Trimming removed 3 bases at V and 4 bases at J, with 16 bases between. From germline, CDR1 is ENHRY and CDR2 SYGVKD. This CDR3 has 16 amino acids.

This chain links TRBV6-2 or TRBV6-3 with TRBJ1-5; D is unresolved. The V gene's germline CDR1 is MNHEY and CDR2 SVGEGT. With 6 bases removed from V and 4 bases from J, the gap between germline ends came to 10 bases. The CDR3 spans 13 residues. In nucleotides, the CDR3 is TGTGCCAGCAGCGAAAACACAAATCAGCCCCAGCATTTT. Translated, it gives CASSENTNQPQHF.

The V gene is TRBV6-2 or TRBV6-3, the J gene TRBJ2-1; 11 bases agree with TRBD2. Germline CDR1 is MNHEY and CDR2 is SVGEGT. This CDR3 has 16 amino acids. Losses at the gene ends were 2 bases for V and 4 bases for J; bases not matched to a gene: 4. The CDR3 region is CASSYPGTSGYNEQFF. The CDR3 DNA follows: TGTGCCAGCAGTTACCCAGGGACTAGCGGATACAATGAGCAGTTCTTC.

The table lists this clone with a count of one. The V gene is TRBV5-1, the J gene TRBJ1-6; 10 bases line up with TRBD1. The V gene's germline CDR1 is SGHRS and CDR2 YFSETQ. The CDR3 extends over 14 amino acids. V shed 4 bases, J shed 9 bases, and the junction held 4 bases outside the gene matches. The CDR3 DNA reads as TGCGCCAGCAGCGGAGGGACAGGGGCTTCACCCCTCCACTTT. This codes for CASSGGTGASPLHF.

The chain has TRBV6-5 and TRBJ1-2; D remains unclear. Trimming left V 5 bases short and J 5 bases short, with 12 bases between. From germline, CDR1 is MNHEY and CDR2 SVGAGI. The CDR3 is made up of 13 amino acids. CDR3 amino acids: CASSKRDIYGYTF. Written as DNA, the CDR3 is TGTGCCAGCAGTAAGCGTGACATTTATGGCTACACCTTC.

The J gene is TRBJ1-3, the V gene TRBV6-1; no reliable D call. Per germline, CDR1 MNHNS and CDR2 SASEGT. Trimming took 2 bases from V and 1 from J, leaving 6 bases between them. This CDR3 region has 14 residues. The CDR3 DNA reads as TGTGCCAGCAGTGAACGGCCTTCTGGAAACACCATATATTTT. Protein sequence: CASSERPSGNTIYF.

The CDR3 is CASSDGISNEQFF. The CDR3 coding sequence is TGTGCCAGCAGCGACGGAATATCTAATGAGCAGTTCTTC. The chain has TRBV12-3 or TRBV12-4 and TRBJ2-1; unclear D gene. The CDR3 extends over 13 amino acids. V lost 6 bases to trimming and J lost 7 bases, with 13 bases between them.

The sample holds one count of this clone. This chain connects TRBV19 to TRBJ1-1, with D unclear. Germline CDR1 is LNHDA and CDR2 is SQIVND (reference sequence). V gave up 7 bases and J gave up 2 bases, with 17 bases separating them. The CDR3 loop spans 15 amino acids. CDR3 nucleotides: TGTGCCAGTACCGGGCTCCGGCAGGCTAACACTGAAGCTTTCTTT. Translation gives CASTGLRQANTEAFF.

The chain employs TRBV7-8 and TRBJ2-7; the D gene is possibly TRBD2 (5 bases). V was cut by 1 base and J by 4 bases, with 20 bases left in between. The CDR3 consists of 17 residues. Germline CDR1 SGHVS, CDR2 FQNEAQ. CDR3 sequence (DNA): TGTGCCAGCAGCTTAGGTACCGTCGGGAAGGGAACTTACGAGCAGTACTTC. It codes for CASSLGTVGKGTYEQYF.

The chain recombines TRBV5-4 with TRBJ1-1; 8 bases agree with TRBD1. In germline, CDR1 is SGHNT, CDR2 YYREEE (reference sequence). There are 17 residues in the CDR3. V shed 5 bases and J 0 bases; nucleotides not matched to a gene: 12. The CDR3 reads CASRDGGTGGMNTEAFF. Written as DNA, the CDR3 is TGTGCCAGCAGGGATGGAGGAACAGGGGGGATGAACACTGAAGCTTTCTTT.

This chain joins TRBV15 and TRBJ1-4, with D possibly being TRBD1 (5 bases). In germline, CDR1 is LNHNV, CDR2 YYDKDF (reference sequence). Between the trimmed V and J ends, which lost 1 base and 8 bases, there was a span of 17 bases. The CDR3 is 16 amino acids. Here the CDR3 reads CATSRAGTWGVEKLFF. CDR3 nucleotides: TGTGCCACCAGCAGAGCGGGGACCTGGGGAGTGGAAAAACTGTTTTTT.

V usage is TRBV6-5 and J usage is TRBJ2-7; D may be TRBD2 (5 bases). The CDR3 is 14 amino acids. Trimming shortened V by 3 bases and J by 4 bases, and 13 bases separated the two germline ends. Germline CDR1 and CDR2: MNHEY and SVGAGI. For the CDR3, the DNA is TGTGCCAGCAGTTATAGCGACGAGCAATACGAGCAGTACTTC. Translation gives CASSYSDEQYEQYF.

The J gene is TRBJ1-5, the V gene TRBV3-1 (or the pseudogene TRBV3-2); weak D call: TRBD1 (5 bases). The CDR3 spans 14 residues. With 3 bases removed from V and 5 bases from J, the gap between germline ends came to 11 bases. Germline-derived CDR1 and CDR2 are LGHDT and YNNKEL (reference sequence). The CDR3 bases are TGTGCCAGCAGCCATAACCCGGGGGATCAGCCCCAGCATTTT. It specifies CASSHNPGDQPQHF.

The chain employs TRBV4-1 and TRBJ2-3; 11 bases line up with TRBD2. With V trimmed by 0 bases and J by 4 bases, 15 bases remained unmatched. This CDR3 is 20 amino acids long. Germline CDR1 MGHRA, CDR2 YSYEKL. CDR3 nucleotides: TGCGCCAGCAGCCAAGATCTTCTAGCGGGGGGCGGAGCAGGTGCAGATACGCAGTATTTT. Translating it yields CASSQDLLAGGGAGADTQYF.

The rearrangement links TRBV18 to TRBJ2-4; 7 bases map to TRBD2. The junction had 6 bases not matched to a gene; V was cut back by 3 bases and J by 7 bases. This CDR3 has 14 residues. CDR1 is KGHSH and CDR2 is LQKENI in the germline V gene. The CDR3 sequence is CASSPGQGGNIQYF. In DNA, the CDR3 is TGTGCCAGCTCACCCGGCCAGGGAGGGAACATTCAGTACTTC.